The present entry profiles one TCR beta chain with its context. Its matching antigen is unknown. The sample is drawn from a study of cytomegalovirus exposure and HLA in healthy donors. Study-level findings and limits: Overall, approximately 150 TCR beta chains were annotated as cytomegalovirus-associated. Generally TCR sequences proved uncommon, though certain public TCRs appeared in numerous donors. About 90% or about 30% of the time was how often most TCR beta V segments were productive, according to an earlier analysis.

V gave up 5 bases and J gave up 3 bases; unmatched junction bases: 6. The germline CDR1 and CDR2 sequences are LNHNV and YYDKDF (reference sequence). This CDR3 region has 14 residues. The PCR made use of 60 Vbeta and 13 Jbeta primers. Under the authors' procedure: Some 11 million of the about 80 million unique TCR beta chains counted in a later analysis were shared. The protocol was immunoSEQ multiplex PCR, while the TCRdb copy is restricted to in-frame clones and leaves out a portion. V, J and clone size are taken as reported in that table, and D and trimming were inferred from the DNA itself. The listing contains roughly 120,000 clones.

This chain uses TRBV15 with TRBJ2-7, with 8 bases that match TRBD2. This TCR came from a man younger than 35 in good health and CMV-seronegative. The specimen sequenced was PBMCs. CDR3 in amino acids: CATSPASGSYEQYF. CDR3 DNA: TGTGCCACCAGCCCAGCCAGCGGGAGCTACGAGCAGTACTTC.